This is a list of T cell receptor beta chains from one sample in a study of T cells in Graves' hyperthyroidism and ophthalmopathy. TCRdb processed the multiplex PCR reads anew with MiXCR; each CDR3 protein has one entry. This table holds 210,000 or so distinct CDR3 sequences, more than 15% found once. Sequences were obtained from blood. The origin of the receptors is a man aged 45-65 years with Graves' hyperthyroidism. The CDR3 runs from the conserved cysteine through the conserved F or W. The D gene is left open where the match is weak. Size is omitted from some rows. Given values are once, few, many or a class for expanded clones.

cdr3_aa cdr3_nt d_call j_call v_call clone_size
CASSQDESVRLAGNEQFF TGCGCCAGCAGCCAAGATGAGTCCGTGAGACTAGCGGGAAATGAGCAGTTCTTC TRBD2 TRBJ2-1 TRBV4-3 few
CASRTSVRNEQFF TGTGCCAGCAGAACTAGCGTTCGCAATGAGCAGTTCTTC TRBD2 TRBJ2-1 TRBV2 many
CASSPGQSNEKLFF TGTGCCAGCTCACCCGGACAGTCTAATGAAAAACTGTTTTTT . TRBJ1-4 TRBV18 many
CATSDLGPYNEQFF TGTGCCACCAGTGATCTAGGGCCCTACAATGAGCAGTTCTTC . TRBJ2-1 TRBV24-1 many
CASSRTSGSPDTQYF TGTGCCAGCAGTCGGACTAGCGGGAGCCCAGATACGCAGTATTTT TRBD2 TRBJ2-3 TRBV12-3/TRBV12-4 few
CASSRDRYGRTQYF TGTGCCAGCAGCCGGGACCGCTATGGGAGGACCCAGTACTTC . TRBJ2-5 TRBV2 .
CASSLSNRVSYEQYF TGTGCCAGCAGTTTAAGCAACCGGGTCTCCTACGAGCAGTACTTC . TRBJ2-7 TRBV28 many
CSAPPVTSGSTDTRHF TGCAGTGCCCCTCCTGTCACTAGCGGGAGCACAGATACGCGGCATTTT TRBD2 TRBJ2-3 TRBV20-1 .
CASQTDTGELFF TGCGCCAGTCAAACAGACACCGGGGAGCTGTTTTTT . TRBJ2-2 TRBV5-1 few
CASSDKRTGYREKLFF TGTGCCAGCAGTGACAAGCGGACGGGCTATCGCGAAAAACTGTTTTTT . TRBJ1-4 TRBV6-1 few
CASSSGTAYEQYF TGTGCCAGCTCATCAGGGACAGCCTACGAGCAGTACTTC TRBD1 TRBJ2-7 TRBV18 many
CSATQLAGDPDTQYF TGCAGTGCCACGCAACTAGCGGGAGACCCAGATACGCAGTATTTT TRBD2 TRBJ2-3 TRBV20-1 .
CSARDRRHPNTEAFF TGCAGTGCTAGAGATAGGCGACACCCGAACACTGAAGCTTTCTTT . TRBJ1-1 TRBV20-1 few
CASSPEAGVSTGELFF TGCGCCAGCAGCCCAGAAGCGGGAGTGAGCACCGGGGAGCTGTTTTTT TRBD2 TRBJ2-2 TRBV5-1 .
CSVVMGFPNTEAFF TGCAGCGTTGTAATGGGGTTCCCGAACACTGAAGCTTTCTTT . TRBJ1-1 TRBV29-1 many
CASSLLISDRFYEQYF TGTGCCAGCAGCCTACTGATCTCGGACCGATTCTACGAGCAGTACTTC . TRBJ2-7 TRBV3-1 many
CASSAPGGHEQFF TGTGCCAGCAGCGCTCCAGGGGGACATGAGCAGTTCTTC TRBD1 TRBJ2-1 TRBV11-3 many
CASSPRGGPMDEQYF TGTGCCAGCAGTCCAAGGGGCGGCCCTATGGACGAGCAGTACTTC . TRBJ2-7 TRBV11-2 many
CASSRADRGRYEQYF TGTGCCAGCAGCCGCGCCGACAGGGGGCGGTACGAGCAGTACTTC TRBD1 TRBJ2-7 TRBV7-9 many
CATSRPGLGISYEQYF TGTGCCACCAGCAGACCGGGACTAGGCATCTCCTACGAGCAGTACTTC TRBD2 TRBJ2-7 TRBV15 few
CASAAGLSSYNEQFF TGTGCCAGCGCCGCGGGCCTTAGCTCCTACAATGAGCAGTTCTTC . TRBJ2-1 TRBV7-9 .
CASSQVVEGEQYF TGTGCCAGCAGCCAAGTGGTGGAGGGGGAGCAGTACTTC . TRBJ2-7 TRBV3-1 few
CASSKSPTNTGELFF TGTGCCAGTAGTAAAAGTCCTACGAACACCGGGGAGCTGTTTTTT . TRBJ2-2 TRBV19 many
CAWSVEGAGEQFF TGTGCCTGGAGTGTAGAAGGAGCGGGAGAGCAGTTCTTC TRBD2 TRBJ2-1 TRBV30 many
CSASPLASTGELFF TGCAGTGCTAGCCCGCTTGCGAGCACCGGGGAGCTGTTTTTT . TRBJ2-2 TRBV20-1 many
CASSVGVDTQYF TGTGCCAGCAGTGTAGGGGTAGATACGCAGTATTTT . TRBJ2-3 TRBV2 many
CASSLDWEGTQYF TGTGCCAGCAGCTTGGATTGGGAGGGGACGCAGTATTTT TRBD2 TRBJ2-3 TRBV5-5 few
CASSYSKNNYGYTF TGTGCCAGCAGTTACTCGAAGAATAACTATGGCTACACCTTC . TRBJ1-2 TRBV6-5 many
CASSFTEKETQYF TGTGCCAGCAGCTTCACAGAAAAAGAGACCCAGTACTTC . TRBJ2-5 TRBV7-9 many
CASSLTGQGWSNQPQHF TGTGCCAGCAGCCTAACCGGACAGGGTTGGAGCAATCAGCCCCAGCATTTT TRBD1 TRBJ1-5 TRBV12-3/TRBV12-4 many
CASSSGVLNEQYF TGTGCCAGCAGTTCAGGAGTCCTGAACGAGCAGTACTTC . TRBJ2-7 TRBV27 .
CASSLSGVLMSEAFF TGCGCCAGCAGCTTGAGCGGAGTTTTAATGTCTGAAGCTTTCTTT . TRBJ1-1 TRBV5-1 few
CSAPALGVTTGELFF TGCAGTGCGCCAGCCCTAGGGGTAACCACCGGGGAGCTGTTTTTT . TRBJ2-2 TRBV20-1 .
CASSLSGAEETQYF TGTGCCAGCAGTTTGTCCGGGGCCGAAGAGACCCAGTACTTC . TRBJ2-5 TRBV12-3/TRBV12-4 many
CASSEQEAYEQYF TGTGCCAGTTCTGAACAGGAGGCCTACGAGCAGTACTTC . TRBJ2-7 TRBV7-6 .
CATSREGEKLFF TGTGCCACCAGCAGGGAGGGTGAAAAACTGTTTTTT . TRBJ1-4 TRBV15 few
CASSLEGLAGEDTQYF TGCGCCAGCAGCTTGGAGGGACTAGCGGGAGAGGATACGCAGTATTTT TRBD2 TRBJ2-3 TRBV5-1 few
CASSPRDRDGVAFF TGTGCCAGCAGCCCCCGGGACAGGGACGGTGTAGCTTTCTTT TRBD1 TRBJ1-1 TRBV7-9 .
CASSPNIQRRAKNIQYF TGTGCCAGCAGCCCCAACATACAACGGCGAGCCAAAAACATTCAGTACTTC . TRBJ2-4 TRBV11-3 .